This TCR beta chain was obtained from a study of T cell responses to AZD1222 COVID-19 vaccine. TCRdb's copy holds only in-frame clones and misses some; the assay was immunoSEQ multiplex PCR. The sample includes some 280,000 clones, around 93% of them seen just once. The germline gives CDR1 MGHRA, CDR2 YSYEKL. V dropped 4 bases and J dropped 3 bases, with 21 bases sitting between them. CDR3 length: 17 residues. The V call is TRBV4-1, the J call TRBJ1-1, with D possibly being TRBD1 (5 bases). The source material was peripheral blood, sampled 28 days after the second AZD1222 dose. This TCR derives from an adult who received the AZD1222 COVID-19 vaccine. CDR3 nucleotides: TGCGCCAGCAGCCCGGGGGGGAGGGGCTGGAGTGACACTGAAGCTTTCTTT. Translated: CASSPGGRGWSDTEAFF.